The TCR beta chain described here comes from a study of human T cells and chemical hapten exposure. Turning to the study itself: The study traced per-sample TCR yield variation mainly to small differences in pooled library volumes. Study-wide results and caveats: The number of TCRs over 1 in 1000 frequency stayed unchanged after DPC.

V dropped 0 bases and J dropped 2; count of bases not matched to a gene: 10. CDR3 length: 18 amino acids. The germline CDR1 and CDR2 sequences are LGHNA and YSLEER. Extraction yielded total RNA from whole blood (unfractionated). Individual cDNA molecules (in the library) carried attached unique molecular identifiers. One entry per CDR3 protein results from TCRdb running MiXCR on the 5' RACE reads. The data contain about 80,000 distinct CDR3 sequences, under 10% of them singletons. This clonotype was observed at least ten times. The antigen remains unidentified. The V and J genes are TRBV4-3 and TRBJ2-1, with 7 bases lining up with TRBD2. The source of this sequence is a male donor in good health. CDR3 in amino acids: CASSQDSAAGVPYNEQFF. The CDR3 DNA follows: TGCGCCAGCAGCCAAGATAGTGCTGCGGGGGTCCCCTACAATGAGCAGTTCTTC.